A selection of T cell receptor beta chains follows, all from one sample in a study of graft-versus-host responses after intestinal transplantation. Sequencing was performed with immunoSEQ multiplex PCR; in TCRdb, only in-frame clones are kept and a portion is missing. The sample has tens of thousands of clones, 94% seen once. Specimen: PBMCs, collected 156 days after intestinal transplant. These TCRs come from a human patient who received an intestinal transplant, so some T cells may come from the graft donor. Each CDR3 is given with its conserved first and last residue. A D gene is named only where the DNA matches it firmly. Size is stated for part of the rows, as once, few or many counts, or as a class when the clone is expanded.

d_call: NA
clone_size: NA
j_call: TRBJ1-1
v_call: TRBV7-9
cdr3_nt: TGTGCCAGCAGCTTAGGGGGGGCTGAAGCTTTCTTT
cdr3_aa: CASSLGGAEAFF

d_call: NA
clone_size: NA
j_call: TRBJ2-7
v_call: TRBV4-1
cdr3_nt: TGCGCCAGCAGCCAAGGCATAGCTCAAGACTACGAGCAGTACTTC
cdr3_aa: CASSQGIAQDYEQYF

d_call: NA
clone_size: few
j_call: TRBJ2-7
v_call: TRBV7-9
cdr3_nt: TGTGCCAGCAGCTTAACTTGGCCCGGGACAACCTACGAGCAGTACTTC
cdr3_aa: CASSLTWPGTTYEQYF

d_call: TRBD1
clone_size: NA
j_call: TRBJ1-4
v_call: TRBV5-1
cdr3_nt: TGCGCCAGCAGCTGGGCGGGACAGGGAAAGGAAAAACTGTTTTTT
cdr3_aa: CASSWAGQGKEKLFF

d_call: NA
clone_size: NA
j_call: TRBJ1-1
v_call: TRBV30
cdr3_nt: TGTGCCTGGAGTGTAGGGATCATGAACACTGAAGCTTTCTTT
cdr3_aa: CAWSVGIMNTEAFF

d_call: TRBD1
clone_size: once
j_call: TRBJ2-3
v_call: TRBV7-6
cdr3_nt: TGTGCCAGCAGCTTAGACAGGGGGCGAAGCACAGATACGCAGTATTTT
cdr3_aa: CASSLDRGRSTDTQYF

d_call: TRBD1
clone_size: NA
j_call: TRBJ1-5
v_call: TRBV10-2
cdr3_nt: TGCGCCAGCAGTGATCCCCAGGGGGGAAGTCAGCCCCAGCATTTT
cdr3_aa: CASSDPQGGSQPQHF

d_call: TRBD1
clone_size: NA
j_call: TRBJ2-3
v_call: TRBV7-9
cdr3_nt: TGTGCCAGCAGCTTCCCGGACAGGGGGCGTCCAGATACGCAGTATTTT
cdr3_aa: CASSFPDRGRPDTQYF

d_call: NA
clone_size: NA
j_call: TRBJ1-2
v_call: TRBV28
cdr3_nt: TGTGCCAGCAGTCCGACGGGGGGGTATGGCTACACCTTC
cdr3_aa: CASSPTGGYGYTF

d_call: NA
clone_size: NA
j_call: TRBJ1-1
v_call: TRBV5-1
cdr3_nt: TGCGCCAGCAGCTTGGATGCCATGAACACTGAAGCTTTCTTT
cdr3_aa: CASSLDAMNTEAFF

d_call: NA
clone_size: NA
j_call: TRBJ2-7
v_call: TRBV6-6
cdr3_nt: TGTGCCAGCAGTTACGGCTTGTCCTACGAGCAGTACTTC
cdr3_aa: CASSYGLSYEQYF

d_call: TRBD2
clone_size: NA
j_call: TRBJ2-7
v_call: TRBV11-3
cdr3_nt: TGTGCCAGCAGCTTAGAGGAAGCGGGACCGACCTACGAGCAGTACTTC
cdr3_aa: CASSLEEAGPTYEQYF

d_call: TRBD1
clone_size: NA
j_call: TRBJ2-5
v_call: TRBV5-1
cdr3_nt: TGCGCCAGCAGCAGATGGGGACAGGGAAAAGGGCAAGAGACCCAGTACTTC
cdr3_aa: CASSRWGQGKGQETQYF

d_call: NA
clone_size: NA
j_call: TRBJ2-7
v_call: TRBV9
cdr3_nt: TGTGCCAGCAGCGTAGGCCAGCTACCCTACGAGCAGTACTTC
cdr3_aa: CASSVGQLPYEQYF

d_call: TRBD2
clone_size: NA
j_call: TRBJ2-1
v_call: TRBV4-3
cdr3_nt: TGCGCCAGCAGCCAAGAAAGCGGGGGTTCCTACAATGAGCAGTTCTTC
cdr3_aa: CASSQESGGSYNEQFF

d_call: NA
clone_size: NA
j_call: TRBJ1-1
v_call: TRBV7-3
cdr3_nt: TGTGCCAGCAGCAAACAGGGCCTCATGAACACTGAAGCTTTCTTT
cdr3_aa: CASSKQGLMNTEAFF

d_call: NA
clone_size: NA
j_call: TRBJ2-7
v_call: TRBV5-1
cdr3_nt: TGCGCCAGCCAATTAGGGGTAGGCTACGAGCAGTACTTC
cdr3_aa: CASQLGVGYEQYF

d_call: NA
clone_size: NA
j_call: TRBJ2-1
v_call: TRBV4-1
cdr3_nt: TGCGCCAGCAGCCAAGATCCTCCGAGCTCCTACAATGAGCAGTTCTTC
cdr3_aa: CASSQDPPSSYNEQFF

d_call: TRBD1
clone_size: NA
j_call: TRBJ1-1
v_call: TRBV13
cdr3_nt: TGTGCCAGCAGCTCGGGGACAGGGGAGTATAATGAAGCTTTCTTT
cdr3_aa: CASSSGTGEYNEAFF

d_call: TRBD1
clone_size: once
j_call: TRBJ2-1
v_call: TRBV7-8
cdr3_nt: TGTGCCAGCAGCCGGACAGGGGGCGTCTACAATGAGCAGTTCTTC
cdr3_aa: CASSRTGGVYNEQFF

d_call: TRBD1
clone_size: NA
j_call: TRBJ1-1
v_call: TRBV19
cdr3_nt: TGTGCCAGTAGTCTCCAGGGGGGAGCAACTGAAGCTTTCTTT
cdr3_aa: CASSLQGGATEAFF

d_call: TRBD2
clone_size: NA
j_call: TRBJ2-3
v_call: TRBV7-8
cdr3_nt: TGTGCCAGCAGCTTTCATTCTAACGTTGCGGGAGTCTCAGATACGCAGTATTTT
cdr3_aa: CASSFHSNVAGVSDTQYF

d_call: NA
clone_size: NA
j_call: TRBJ2-3
v_call: TRBV7-9
cdr3_nt: TGTGCCAGCAGCTTGAGGGCAAATACGCAGTATTTT
cdr3_aa: CASSLRANTQYF

d_call: TRBD1
clone_size: once
j_call: TRBJ1-1
v_call: TRBV19
cdr3_nt: TGTGCCAGTAGTCAGGGACAGAGAATTGAAGCTTTCTTT
cdr3_aa: CASSQGQRIEAFF

d_call: TRBD1
clone_size: NA
j_call: TRBJ1-3
v_call: TRBV6-6
cdr3_nt: TGTGCCAGCAGTTACTCCTACGGACAGGGTGGAAACACCATATATTTT
cdr3_aa: CASSYSYGQGGNTIYF

d_call: NA
clone_size: NA
j_call: TRBJ1-2
v_call: TRBV6-6
cdr3_nt: TGTGCCAGCAGCCCGATTGGGGACTATGGCTACACCTTC
cdr3_aa: CASSPIGDYGYTF

d_call: TRBD2
clone_size: NA
j_call: TRBJ2-3
v_call: TRBV7-9
cdr3_nt: TGTGCCAGCAGCTTCCGGGACTATGTAACCGATGGGGGAGCAGATACGCAGTATTTT
cdr3_aa: CASSFRDYVTDGGADTQYF

d_call: NA
clone_size: NA
j_call: TRBJ1-2
v_call: TRBV15
cdr3_nt: TGTGCCACCAGCAGATCCGGGGGTCCTAACTATGGCTACACCTTC
cdr3_aa: CATSRSGGPNYGYTF

d_call: NA
clone_size: NA
j_call: TRBJ1-6
v_call: TRBV12-5
cdr3_nt: TGTGCTAGTGGTTCATGGGGCCTTCGGGCAGGCGCCCTCTCCTATAATTCACCCCTCCACTTT
cdr3_aa: CASGSWGLRAGALSYNSPLHF

d_call: NA
clone_size: once
j_call: TRBJ2-2
v_call: TRBV9
cdr3_nt: TGTGCCAGCAGCGTTGTCTCAAACACCGGGGAGCTGTTTTTT
cdr3_aa: CASSVVSNTGELFF

d_call: TRBD2
clone_size: NA
j_call: TRBJ2-2
v_call: TRBV4-2
cdr3_nt: TGTGCCAGCAGCCAAGAACTTGGTCTAGCGGCGAACACCGGGGAGCTGTTTTTT
cdr3_aa: CASSQELGLAANTGELFF

d_call: NA
clone_size: NA
j_call: TRBJ1-5
v_call: TRBV2
cdr3_nt: TGTGCCAGCAGTGAAGGAGGTCAGCCCCAGCATTTT
cdr3_aa: CASSEGGQPQHF

d_call: NA
clone_size: NA
j_call: TRBJ2-7
v_call: TRBV27
cdr3_nt: TGTGCCAGCAGCCCAGACATCACCCCCCCCTACGAGCAGTACTTC
cdr3_aa: CASSPDITPPYEQYF

d_call: NA
clone_size: NA
j_call: TRBJ1-5
v_call: TRBV19
cdr3_nt: TGTGCCAGTAGTCCGGCAGGGTATCAGCCCCAGCATTTT
cdr3_aa: CASSPAGYQPQHF

d_call: TRBD1
clone_size: NA
j_call: TRBJ2-7
v_call: TRBV19
cdr3_nt: TGTGCCAGTAGTCCCACCCTGGGACAGTCCTCCTACGAGCAGTACTTC
cdr3_aa: CASSPTLGQSSYEQYF

d_call: TRBD1
clone_size: NA
j_call: TRBJ1-1
v_call: TRBV5-1
cdr3_nt: TGCGCCAGCAGCGCGTCGACAGGGTTAACGAACACTGAAGCTTTCTTT
cdr3_aa: CASSASTGLTNTEAFF

d_call: NA
clone_size: once
j_call: TRBJ1-1
v_call: TRBV29-1
cdr3_nt: TGCAGCGTTGAAGATCGGGGGACGGTGACCATGAACACTGAAGCTTTCTTT
cdr3_aa: CSVEDRGTVTMNTEAFF

d_call: NA
clone_size: NA
j_call: TRBJ2-1
v_call: TRBV28
cdr3_nt: TGTGCCAGCAGGATAGGACGCAATGAGCAGTTCTTC
cdr3_aa: CASRIGRNEQFF

d_call: TRBD1
clone_size: NA
j_call: TRBJ1-1
v_call: TRBV5-1
cdr3_nt: TGCGCCAGCAGCTTGGACAGGGGAGGAGTGAGCACTGAAGCTTTCTTT
cdr3_aa: CASSLDRGGVSTEAFF

d_call: NA
clone_size: NA
j_call: TRBJ2-7
v_call: TRBV4-1
cdr3_nt: TGCGCCAGCAGCCAAGCCTCTGTAGCGTACTCCTACGAGCAGTACTTC
cdr3_aa: CASSQASVAYSYEQYF

d_call: TRBD2
clone_size: once
j_call: TRBJ2-1
v_call: TRBV27
cdr3_nt: TGTGCCAGCAGTTCTGGCCGGGACTACTACAATGAGCAGTTCTTC
cdr3_aa: CASSSGRDYYNEQFF

d_call: NA
clone_size: NA
j_call: TRBJ1-4
v_call: TRBV7-7
cdr3_nt: TGTGCCAGCAGATCATCCGGGACTTGGAAAGAAAAACTGTTTTTT
cdr3_aa: CASRSSGTWKEKLFF

d_call: NA
clone_size: few
j_call: TRBJ2-7
v_call: TRBV10-2
cdr3_nt: TGCGCCAGCAGTGAAGGGTACGAGCAGTACTTC
cdr3_aa: CASSEGYEQYF

d_call: NA
clone_size: NA
j_call: TRBJ2-3
v_call: TRBV7-9
cdr3_nt: TGTGCCAGCTGGGCAGGGGAAGATACGCAGTATTTT
cdr3_aa: CASWAGEDTQYF

d_call: TRBD2
clone_size: NA
j_call: TRBJ2-1
v_call: TRBV5-1
cdr3_nt: TGCGCCAGCACCGTAGGACTAGCGGGAGGTCTCTCCTACAATGAGCAGTTCTTC
cdr3_aa: CASTVGLAGGLSYNEQFF

d_call: NA
clone_size: NA
j_call: TRBJ2-7
v_call: TRBV7-2
cdr3_nt: TGTGCCAGCAGCTTATATACTAAGGGCTCCGAGTACGAGCAGTACTTC
cdr3_aa: CASSLYTKGSEYEQYF

d_call: NA
clone_size: NA
j_call: TRBJ2-3
v_call: TRBV7-2
cdr3_nt: TGTGCCAGCAGCTTAGCGGCCACGAGCACAGATACGCAGTATTTT
cdr3_aa: CASSLAATSTDTQYF

d_call: NA
clone_size: NA
j_call: TRBJ1-2
v_call: TRBV6-5
cdr3_nt: TGTGCCAGCAGTTACCCTGCGGGGGGAGGCTACACCTTC
cdr3_aa: CASSYPAGGGYTF

d_call: NA
clone_size: NA
j_call: TRBJ2-1
v_call: TRBV7-6
cdr3_nt: TGTGCCAGCAGCTTACCGGTCGGTCCCTACAATGAGCAGTTCTTC
cdr3_aa: CASSLPVGPYNEQFF

d_call: TRBD2
clone_size: NA
j_call: TRBJ2-1
v_call: TRBV7-9
cdr3_nt: TGTGCCAGCAGCTTAGGTGGCCTAGCGGGATACAATGAGCAGTTCTTC
cdr3_aa: CASSLGGLAGYNEQFF

d_call: NA
clone_size: NA
j_call: TRBJ2-7
v_call: TRBV5-8
cdr3_nt: TGTGCCAGCAGCTCCGTCATGGACGAGCAGTACTTC
cdr3_aa: CASSSVMDEQYF

d_call: NA
clone_size: NA
j_call: TRBJ2-5
v_call: TRBV5-5
cdr3_nt: TGTGCCAGCAGCTTGGAGGGACACCTGACAGAGACCCAGTACTTC
cdr3_aa: CASSLEGHLTETQYF

d_call: TRBD2
clone_size: NA
j_call: TRBJ2-1
v_call: TRBV4-1
cdr3_nt: TGCGCCAGCAGCCAAGCTGGGACTAGCGAATACAATGAGCAGTTCTTC
cdr3_aa: CASSQAGTSEYNEQFF

d_call: NA
clone_size: NA
j_call: TRBJ2-3
v_call: TRBV5-1
cdr3_nt: TGCGCCAGCAGTCGTTATCGGGACACAGATACGCAGTATTTT
cdr3_aa: CASSRYRDTDTQYF

d_call: NA
clone_size: NA
j_call: TRBJ2-7
v_call: TRBV5-6
cdr3_nt: TGTGCCAGCAGCTTGCAGCCCCTCCCGTACGAGCAGTACTTC
cdr3_aa: CASSLQPLPYEQYF

d_call: NA
clone_size: NA
j_call: TRBJ1-2
v_call: TRBV6-5
cdr3_nt: TGTGCCAGCAGTTACAGACAGACGCCTAACTATGGCTACACCTTC
cdr3_aa: CASSYRQTPNYGYTF

d_call: NA
clone_size: NA
j_call: TRBJ1-2
v_call: TRBV27
cdr3_nt: TGTGCCAGCAGCAAAGATTCAGAAACAGGAACCTATGGCTACACCTTC
cdr3_aa: CASSKDSETGTYGYTF

d_call: TRBD2
clone_size: NA
j_call: TRBJ2-7
v_call: TRBV6-1
cdr3_nt: TGTGCCAGCACTTCGGGATGGGGGGGCTCCTACGAGCAGTACTTC
cdr3_aa: CASTSGWGGSYEQYF

d_call: NA
clone_size: NA
j_call: TRBJ2-7
v_call: TRBV6-5
cdr3_nt: TGTGCCAGCAGAATTAGCCGGGACTGGGCCTACGAGCAGTACTTC
cdr3_aa: CASRISRDWAYEQYF

d_call: NA
clone_size: NA
j_call: TRBJ2-2
v_call: TRBV5-4
cdr3_nt: TGTGCCAGCAGCTTGATGACTCTTGACACCGGGGAGCTGTTTTTT
cdr3_aa: CASSLMTLDTGELFF